These 5 T cell receptor beta chains originate from one sample sequenced in a study of long-term antiretroviral therapy in people with HIV. Survey-level immunoSEQ v3.0 assays were run. This table comes from immunoSEQ multiplex PCR, and its TCRdb copy is limited to in-frame clones, with some not included. The sample gives about 31,000 clones, approximately 83% of which show up once; 3.8% is in the top ten. Sequenced here: unsorted PBMCs, sampled 0.8 years before starting antiretroviral therapy. The receptors were gathered from a man between 18 and 35 years old with HIV.

V and J are TRBV5-8 and TRBJ1-1; no clear D gene. Germline V gives CDR1 SGHTS, CDR2 YDEGEE. V lost 1 base and J lost 5, with 18 bases in between. This CDR3 comprises 16 residues. The CDR3 loop is CASSLSGGRIGTEAFF. The CDR3 coding sequence is TGTGCCAGCAGCTTGTCAGGAGGCCGGATAGGGACTGAAGCTTTCTTT.

The chain carries TRBV7-2 and TRBJ2-7; 7 bases map to TRBD2. The ends lost 5 bases at V and 7 bases at J; junction bases unmatched: 5. CDR1 is SGHTA, CDR2 FQGNSA, per germline. This CDR3 contains 12 residues. CDR3: CASSTTSLEQYF. As DNA, the CDR3 is TGTGCCAGCAGCACGACTAGCCTTGAGCAGTACTTC.

The genes are TRBV18 and TRBJ1-1; possibly TRBD1 for D (6 bases). Germline loops: CDR1 KGHSH, CDR2 LQKENI. Trimming took off 3 bases at V and 0 bases at J, with 14 bases between the two ends. There are 16 residues in the CDR3. CDR3 sequence: CASSPLDRPLNTEAFF. CDR3 bases: TGTGCCAGCTCACCGCTGGACAGACCCTTGAACACTGAAGCTTTCTTT.

V gene TRBV10-3 combines with J gene TRBJ1-2; the D is unclear. Trimming stripped 2 bases from V and 8 bases from J, with 9 bases between. The V gene's germline CDR1 is ENHRY and CDR2 SYGVKD. The CDR3 has 12 amino acids. CDR3 loop: CAISEGEGGYTF. The CDR3 bases are TGTGCCATCAGTGAGGGCGAGGGAGGCTACACCTTC.

This chain connects TRBV9 to TRBJ2-1; 9 bases map to TRBD2. Trimming removed 6 bases from V and 6 bases from J; junction bases left unmatched: 4. There are 13 residues in the CDR3. Per the germline V gene, CDR1 is SGDLS and CDR2 is YYNGEE. The DNA of the CDR3 is TGTGCCAGCACGAGCGGGAGGTCCAATGAGCAGTTCTTC. Protein product: CASTSGRSNEQFF.